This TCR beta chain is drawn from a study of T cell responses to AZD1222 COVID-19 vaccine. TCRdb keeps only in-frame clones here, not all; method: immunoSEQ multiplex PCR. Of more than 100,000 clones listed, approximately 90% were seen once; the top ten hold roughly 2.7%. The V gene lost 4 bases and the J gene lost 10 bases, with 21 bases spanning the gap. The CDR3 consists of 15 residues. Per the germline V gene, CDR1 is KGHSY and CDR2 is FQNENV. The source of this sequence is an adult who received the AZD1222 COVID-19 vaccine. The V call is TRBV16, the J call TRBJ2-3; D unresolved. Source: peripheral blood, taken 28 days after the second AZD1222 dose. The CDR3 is CASSRAEDGRGAQYF. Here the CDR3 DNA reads TGTGCCAGCAGCCGGGCCGAAGACGGTAGAGGTGCGCAGTATTTT.